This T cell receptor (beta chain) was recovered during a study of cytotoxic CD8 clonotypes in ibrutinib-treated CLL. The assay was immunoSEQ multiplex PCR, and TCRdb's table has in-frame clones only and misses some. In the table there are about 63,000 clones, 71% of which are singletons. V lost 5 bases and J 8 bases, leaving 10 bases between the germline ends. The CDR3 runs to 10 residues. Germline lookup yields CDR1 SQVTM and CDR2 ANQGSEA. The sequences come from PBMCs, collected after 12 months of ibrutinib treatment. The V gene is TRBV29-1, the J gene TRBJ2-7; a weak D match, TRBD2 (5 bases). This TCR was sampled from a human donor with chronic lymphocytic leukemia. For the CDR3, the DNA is TGCAGCGTTCTGGAGGAGAAGCAGTACTTC. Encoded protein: CSVLEEKQYF.